This TCR beta chain was profiled in a study of cytomegalovirus exposure and HLA in healthy donors. Overall study findings and caveats: Association of 16,951 TCR beta sequences with HLA alleles was found at 0.05 false discovery rate in a later analysis. According to the study, 150 to 200 TCR beta chains were cytomegalovirus-associated.

This CDR3 is built from 13 residues. Germline loops: CDR1 SGHKS, CDR2 YYEKEE (reference sequence). V dropped 2 bases and J dropped 8 bases, with 13 bases sitting between them. With 60 Vbeta and 13 Jbeta primers, the PCR was carried out. Data came from immunoSEQ multiplex PCR; TCRdb stores just in-frame clones and leaves some out. This sample yields about 63,000 clones, of which around 89% are seen a single time; roughly 12% belongs to the top ten. A note on this clone: Antigen: not known.

The genes are TRBV5-5 and TRBJ1-2, with D hard to call. This receptor was obtained from a woman in her twenties or thirties in good health and CMV-seropositive. Sequencing used PBMCs. CDR3 sequence (DNA): TGTGCCAGCAGCTTTTCTAGGTTGAGCGGCTACACCTTC. It is translated as CASSFSRLSGYTF.